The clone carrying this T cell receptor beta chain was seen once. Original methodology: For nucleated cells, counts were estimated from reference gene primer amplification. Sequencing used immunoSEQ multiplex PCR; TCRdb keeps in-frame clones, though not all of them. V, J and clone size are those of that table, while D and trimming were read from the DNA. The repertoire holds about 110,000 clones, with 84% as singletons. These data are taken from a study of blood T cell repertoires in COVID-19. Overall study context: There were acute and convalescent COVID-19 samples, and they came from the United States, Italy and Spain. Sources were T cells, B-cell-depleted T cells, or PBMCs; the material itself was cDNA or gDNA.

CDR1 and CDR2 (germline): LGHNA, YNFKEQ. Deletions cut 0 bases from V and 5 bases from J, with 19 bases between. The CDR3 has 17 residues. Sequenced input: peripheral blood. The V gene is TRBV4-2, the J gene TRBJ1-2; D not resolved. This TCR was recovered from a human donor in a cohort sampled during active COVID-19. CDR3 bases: TGTGCCAGCAGCCAAGAAGAAGGCGGGATCAATCGTTATGGCTACACCTTC. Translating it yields CASSQEEGGINRYGYTF.